What follows are 18 T cell receptor beta chains derived from one specimen sequenced in a study of cytomegalovirus exposure and HLA in healthy donors. Clones were read by immunoSEQ multiplex PCR, and TCRdb kept only the in-frame ones, dropping some. The sample holds 60,000 or so clones, about 91% seen once. Sequences were obtained from PBMCs. These receptors were collected from a woman between 18 and 29 years old in good health and CMV-seronegative.

V gene TRBV7-9 combines with J gene TRBJ1-4; D is ambiguous. Germline values: CDR1 SEHNR, CDR2 FQNEAQ (reference sequence). This CDR3 contains 12 residues. Trimming removed 5 bases at V and 8 bases at J, with 9 bases between. The CDR3 bases are TGTGCCAGCAGCCCCCTCGAGGAAAAACTGTTTTTT. Its protein product is CASSPLEEKLFF.

The sample holds one count of this clone. The chain couples TRBV28 to TRBJ2-7; TRBD2 might be the D (6 bases). The CDR3 contains 13 residues. Trimming cost V 6 bases and J 4 bases, with 13 bases left between them. In germline, CDR1 is MDHEN, CDR2 SYDVKM. CDR3 DNA: TGTGCCAGCAGCCCCGGGACTCCTTACGAGCAGTACTTC. Translation: CASSPGTPYEQYF. The variable domain in full, with the rest retrieved from reference TRBV28 and TRBJ2-7, is DVKVTQSSRYLVKRTGEKVFLECVQDMDHENMFWYRQDPGLGLRLIYFSYDVKMKEKGDIPEGYSVSREKKERFSLILESASTNQTSMYLCASSPGTPYEQYFGPGTRLTVT.

The chain uses TRBV29-1 and TRBJ1-5; TRBD1 might be the D (6 bases). CDR1 is SQVTM and CDR2 is ANQGSEA in the germline V gene. CDR3 length equals 11 residues. The CDR3 loop is CGGGHDQPQHF. DNA for the CDR3: TGCGGGGGGGGACACGATCAGCCCCAGCATTTT.

This CDR3 is CASSEGVRETQYF. DNA for the CDR3: TGTGCCAGCAGTGAAGGGGTCAGGGAGACCCAGTACTTC. This chain uses TRBV6-1 with TRBJ2-5, with D uncertain. The CDR3 covers 13 residues. The germline CDR1 and CDR2 sequences are MNHNS and SASEGT. Trimming pared 1 base from V and 5 bases from J, leaving 8 bases between.

The chain joins TRBV30 to TRBJ1-1, with 8 bases identical to TRBD1. Germline values: CDR1 GTSNPN, CDR2 SVGIG (reference sequence). CDR3 length: 13 amino acids. J lost 0 bases, V lost 5 bases, and 2 bases had no gene match. CDR3 protein: CAWETGVNTEAFF. The CDR3 nucleotides are TGTGCCTGGGAGACAGGGGTGAACACTGAAGCTTTCTTT.

The CDR3, as DNA: TGTGCCAGCAGTGAAGACGATGGGGCAGGGAGGGCGTCCGAGCAGTACTTC. Translated: CASSEDDGAGRASEQYF. The chain has TRBV6-1 and TRBJ2-7, with 7 positions matching TRBD2. CDR3 length: 17 residues. Per the germline V gene, CDR1 is MNHNS and CDR2 is SASEGT. V shed 1 base and J 6 bases; nucleotides not matched to a gene: 15.

The chain is built from TRBV7-9 and TRBJ2-1, with 10 bases fitting TRBD2. Germline-derived CDR1 and CDR2 are SEHNR and FQNEAQ (reference sequence). The CDR3 totals 15 residues. V lost 4 bases and J lost 8; bases outside the gene matches: 8. The CDR3 sequence: CASSSIAGGFDEQFF. In nucleotides, the CDR3 is TGTGCCAGCAGCTCGATAGCGGGAGGATTCGATGAGCAGTTCTTC.

V gene TRBV7-9 combines with J gene TRBJ2-1; D is ambiguous. CDR3 size: 14 residues. The germline CDR1 and CDR2 sequences are SEHNR and FQNEAQ (reference sequence). V dropped 1 base and J dropped 5 bases, with 9 bases sitting between them. The CDR3 loop reads CASSLEIEDNEQFF. The CDR3 DNA follows: TGTGCCAGCAGCTTAGAAATTGAGGACAATGAGCAGTTCTTC.

J is TRBJ2-2 and V is TRBV19; D ambiguous. In germline, CDR1 is LNHDA, CDR2 SQIVND (reference sequence). The CDR3 runs to 15 residues. The germline V and J ends were trimmed by 0 bases and 7 bases, with 12 bases remaining between them. The CDR3: CASSIDPSRHGELFF. CDR3 DNA sequence: TGTGCCAGTAGTATAGATCCATCGAGGCACGGGGAGCTGTTTTTT. Looking up the rest from reference TRBV19 and TRBJ2-2 gives the full variable domain: DGGITQSPKYLFRKEGQNVTLSCEQNLNHDAMYWYRQDPGQGLRLIYYSQIVNDFQKGDIAEGYSVSREKKESFPLTVTSAQKNPTAFYLCASSIDPSRHGELFFGEGSRLTVL.

This clone was counted a single time. J is TRBJ1-2 and V is TRBV4-1; 7 positions match TRBD1. The CDR3 consists of 17 residues. In germline, CDR1 is MGHRA, CDR2 YSYEKL. Trimming took 2 bases from V and 1 from J; bases not matched to a gene: 10. CDR3 DNA sequence: TGCGCCAGCAGCCAAACACCCCACAGGGGCCTTAACTATGGCTACACCTTC. Translation gives CASSQTPHRGLNYGYTF.

The CDR3 region has the DNA TGTGCCAGCAGTGACTTATGGACTAGCGGATCCTACGAGCAGTACTTC. As protein: CASSDLWTSGSYEQYF. The chain joins TRBV25-1 to TRBJ2-7; 10 nucleotides agree with TRBD2. The CDR3 runs to 16 residues. V shed 3 bases and J 1 base; nucleotides not matched to a gene: 6. Per the germline V gene, CDR1 is MGHDK and CDR2 is SYGVNS.

V and J are TRBV7-2 and TRBJ2-2, with TRBD2 matching over 10 bases. This CDR3 comprises 15 residues. The trim removed 2 bases at V and 3 bases at J, leaving 0 bases unmatched. Germline values: CDR1 SGHTA, CDR2 FQGNSA. The CDR3 DNA is TGTGCCAGCAGCTTAAGCGGGGGGGACACCGGGGAGCTGTTTTTT. This sequence encodes CASSLSGGDTGELFF.

This chain connects TRBV19 to TRBJ1-5; D remains ambiguous. CDR3 length: 14 residues. Trimming shortened V by 8 bases and J by 4 bases, and 15 bases separated the two germline ends. CDR1 and CDR2 (germline): LNHDA, SQIVND (reference sequence). The CDR3 loop is CASRWTSGNQPQHF. CDR3 nucleotides: TGTGCCAGTCGATGGACCTCGGGGAATCAGCCCCAGCATTTT.

V gene TRBV4-1 combines with J gene TRBJ1-1; D is unclear. Per the germline V gene, CDR1 is MGHRA and CDR2 is YSYEKL. The CDR3 consists of 16 residues. The V gene lost 5 bases and the J gene lost 4 bases, with 20 bases spanning the gap. The CDR3 DNA sequence: TGCGCCAGCAGCTCCTTATTTAAAAGAGGAATCACTGAAGCTTTCTTT. Its translation: CASSSLFKRGITEAFF.

This clone was counted a few times. The chain combines TRBV6-4 with TRBJ2-3; possible D gene TRBD2, 6 bases. The CDR3 length is 13 residues. V lost 0 bases and J 10 bases, leaving 11 bases between the germline ends. The germline V gene encodes CDR1 MRHNA and CDR2 SNTAGT. DNA for the CDR3: TGTGCCAGCAGTGACTCCGCAGCGGGCCCGCAGTATTTT. Its translation: CASSDSAAGPQYF.

The J gene is TRBJ2-1, the V gene TRBV25-1; TRBD1 matches at 8 bases. CDR3 length equals 14 residues. The germline CDR1 and CDR2 sequences are MGHDK and SYGVNS. J was trimmed by 8 bases and V by 4 bases; bases with no gene match: 7. In DNA form, the CDR3 reads TGTGCCAGCAGTGGCCGACAGGGGTCTGATGAGCAGTTCTTC. It yields the protein CASSGRQGSDEQFF.

V and J are TRBV28 and TRBJ1-2; D remains ambiguous. V was trimmed by 6 bases and J by 0 bases, leaving 11 bases between them. This CDR3 region has 14 residues. Germline CDR1 reads MDHEN; CDR2 reads SYDVKM. CDR3 residues: CASSHGAANYGYTF. Written as DNA, the CDR3 is TGTGCCAGCAGCCACGGAGCAGCTAACTATGGCTACACCTTC.

V gene TRBV7-3 combines with J gene TRBJ2-1; 8 bases align to TRBD2. This CDR3 has 15 residues. J gave up 5 bases and V 5 bases, and 8 bases lay outside the gene matches. Germline values: CDR1 SGHTA, CDR2 FQGTGA. This chain's CDR3 is CASSPGLVSHNEQFF. The DNA of the CDR3 is TGTGCCAGCAGCCCGGGACTAGTCTCACACAATGAGCAGTTCTTC.